This T cell receptor beta chain was identified during a study of blood T cell repertoires in COVID-19. A note on this clone: The sample contains more than one DNA sequence encoding this CDR3.

Germline trimming cut 3 bases from V and 1 base from J; bases unmatched to any gene: 1. Per the germline V gene, CDR1 is MNHNY and CDR2 is SVGAGI (reference sequence). The CDR3 totals 14 residues. In the authors' workflow: Cell counts per sample came from amplifying reference gene primers. The assay was immunoSEQ multiplex PCR, and TCRdb's table has in-frame clones only and misses some. From that table come the V and J calls and clone size; the DNA was used to work out D and trimming. In the table there are 150,000 to 250,000 clones, almost 85% of which are singletons. The rearrangement uses TRBV6-6 and TRBJ2-5; 8 bases map to TRBD2. The origin of this receptor is a human donor with acute or convalescent COVID-19. The donor label of this sample is uncertain. Sequencing was performed on peripheral blood. The CDR3 DNA sequence: TGTGCCAGCAGTTATAGCGGGACCCAAGAGACCCAGTACTTC. Translation: CASSYSGTQETQYF.